What follows are 11 T cell receptor beta chains derived from one specimen sequenced in a study of Ad26.COV2.S vaccination and SARS-CoV-2 variants. Treatment specified: 15 to 20 received Ad26.COV2.S at low or high dose, single or two shots; 5 received placebo; per-sample allocation not given. The investigators took samples on day 63 after the first vaccine or placebo injection. Sequencing was performed with immunoSEQ multiplex PCR; in TCRdb, only in-frame clones are kept and a portion is missing. The sample has 350,000 to 400,000 clones, approximately 91% seen once. The sample here was peripheral blood, taken in a trial of Ad26.COV2.S vaccine versus placebo. Receptors originate from a person aged 18-65 years who received the Ad26.COV2.S COVID-19 vaccine or a placebo.

CDR3 DNA sequence: TGTGCCAGCAGCCTGGGACAGGGGGCTGAAGCTTTCTTT. Protein product: CASSLGQGAEAFF. The V and J genes are TRBV6-5 and TRBJ1-1; 11 nucleotides agree with TRBD1. V gave up 6 bases and J gave up 6 bases; unmatched junction bases: 3. The CDR3 is 13 residues long. Germline CDR1 MNHEY, CDR2 SVGAGI.

Comments on this clone: This specimen includes other DNA sequences encoding the same CDR3. V usage is TRBV7-9 and J usage is TRBJ1-3; no clear D gene. Trimming pared 3 bases from V and 1 base from J, leaving 1 base between. The CDR3 covers 12 residues. Per the germline V gene, CDR1 is SEHNR and CDR2 is FQNEAQ (reference sequence). The CDR3 reads CASSFSGNTIYF. The CDR3 coding sequence is TGTGCCAGCAGCTTTTCTGGAAACACCATATATTTT.

The chain has TRBV18 and TRBJ2-7; 7 bases are shared with TRBD1. The CDR3 sequence is 13 residues long. Germline CDR1 and CDR2: KGHSH and LQKENI. V was clipped by 6 bases and J by 2 bases; unmatched bases: 4. The CDR3 DNA reads TGTGCCAGCTCCGACAGGGTAACCTACGAGCAGTACTTC. Its translation is CASSDRVTYEQYF.

The chain joins TRBV5-6 to TRBJ2-4; no definite D call. Looked up from germline, CDR1 is SGHDT and CDR2 is YYEEEE. Trimming shortened V by 6 bases and J by 9 bases, and 28 bases separated the two germline ends. CDR3 length equals 17 residues. DNA for the CDR3: TGTGCCAGCACCACGTTGATCCAGGACGCAGGCCTCAGCATTCAGTACTTC. Amino acids: CASTTLIQDAGLSIQYF.

The table lists this clone with a few counts. The chain uses TRBV19 and TRBJ2-2; no firm D call. Between the trimmed V and J ends, which lost 7 bases and 5 bases, there was a span of 14 bases. Germline V gene sequence: CDR1 LNHDA, CDR2 SQIVND (reference sequence). The length of the CDR3 is 14 residues. The chain's CDR3 is CASTDTEWTGELFF. The CDR3 coding sequence is TGTGCCAGTACCGACACGGAATGGACCGGGGAGCTGTTTTTT. Full variable domain (remainder filled in from reference TRBV19 and TRBJ2-2): DGGITQSPKYLFRKEGQNVTLSCEQNLNHDAMYWYRQDPGQGLRLIYYSQIVNDFQKGDIAEGYSVSREKKESFPLTVTSAQKNPTAFYLCASTDTEWTGELFFGEGSRLTVL.

The J gene is TRBJ1-2, the V gene TRBV12-3 or TRBV12-4; the D gene is possibly TRBD1 (5 bases). V shed 6 bases and J shed 7 bases, with 15 bases lying between them. CDR3 length: 13 amino acids. DNA of the CDR3: TGTGCCAGCAGGTCGCTTGGGACGAGTGGCTACACCTTC. This encodes CASRSLGTSGYTF.

The chain uses TRBV3-1 (or the pseudogene TRBV3-2) and TRBJ2-5; D gene uncertain. CDR3 length equals 14 residues. Looked up from germline, CDR1 is LGHDT and CDR2 is YNNKEL (reference sequence). The V end lost 0 bases, the J end lost 10 bases, and 15 bases lay between the germline ends. DNA for the CDR3: TGTGCCAGCAGCCAAGACATGATCAGGCCCCACCAGTACTTC. Encoded protein: CASSQDMIRPHQYF.

J is TRBJ1-1 and V is TRBV5-6; perhaps TRBD1 as D (6 bases). The CDR3 is made up of 12 amino acids. Per the germline V gene, CDR1 is SGHDT and CDR2 is YYEEEE. Trimming removed 0 bases from V and 8 bases from J, with 8 bases in between. Here the CDR3 reads CASSLVTGEAFF. The CDR3 nucleotides read TGTGCCAGCAGCTTGGTAACAGGGGAAGCTTTCTTT.

This chain's CDR3 is CASSFGDRINQPQHF. CDR3 DNA sequence: TGCGCCAGCAGCTTCGGGGACAGGATCAATCAGCCCCAGCATTTT. This chain connects TRBV5-1 to TRBJ1-5; 8 nucleotides align to TRBD1. Trimming removed 2 bases from V and 3 bases from J; junction bases left unmatched: 4. CDR3 length: 15 amino acids. The germline V gene has CDR1 SGHRS and CDR2 YFSETQ.

The chain couples TRBV3-1 (or the pseudogene TRBV3-2) to TRBJ2-7, with D perhaps matching TRBD2 (5 bases). The germline gives CDR1 LGHDT, CDR2 YNNKEL (reference sequence). This CDR3 has 16 residues. The V end lost 2 bases, the J end lost 0 bases, and 14 bases lay between the germline ends. The CDR3 loop is CASSQRAGLNSYEQYF. CDR3 bases: TGTGCCAGCAGCCAACGGGCCGGACTTAACTCCTACGAGCAGTACTTC.

About this clone itself: Additional DNA sequences in this sample encode the identical CDR3. The rearrangement links TRBV27 to TRBJ1-2, with TRBD1 identical over 8 bases. This CDR3 has 13 residues. V trimming: 3 bases; J trimming: 8 bases; junction bases outside the gene matches: 5. Germline values: CDR1 MNHEY, CDR2 SMNVEV (reference sequence). CDR3 region: CASSFGTGYGYTF. DNA for the CDR3: TGTGCCAGCAGTTTCGGGACAGGATACGGCTACACCTTC.